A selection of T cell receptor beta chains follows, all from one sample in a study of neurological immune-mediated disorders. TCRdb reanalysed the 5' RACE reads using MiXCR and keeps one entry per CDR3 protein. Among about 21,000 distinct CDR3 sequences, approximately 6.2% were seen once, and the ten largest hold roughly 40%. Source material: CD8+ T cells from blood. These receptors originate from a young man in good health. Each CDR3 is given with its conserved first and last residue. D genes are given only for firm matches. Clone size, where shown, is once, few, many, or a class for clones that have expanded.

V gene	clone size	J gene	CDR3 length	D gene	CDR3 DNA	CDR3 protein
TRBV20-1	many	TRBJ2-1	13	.	TGCAGTGCGAGGGGGGGGAACTACAATGAGCAGTTCTTC	CSARGGNYNEQFF
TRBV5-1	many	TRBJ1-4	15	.	TGCGCCAGCAGCTTGGGGGTCGGGGTTGGTGAAAAACTGTTTTTT	CASSLGVGVGEKLFF
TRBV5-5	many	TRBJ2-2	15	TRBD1	TGTGCCAGCAGCTTAAACAGGGGCGCCCGATCGGAGCTGTTTTTT	CASSLNRGARSELFF
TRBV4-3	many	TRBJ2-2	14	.	TGCGCCAGCAGTCCCAGGGAGCACACCGGGGAGCTGTTTTTT	CASSPREHTGELFF
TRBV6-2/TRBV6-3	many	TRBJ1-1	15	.	TGTGCCAGCATCCCGGACAGCATCCCCAACACTGAAGCTTTCTTT	CASIPDSIPNTEAFF
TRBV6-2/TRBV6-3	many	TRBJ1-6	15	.	TGTGCCAGCAGTGCCGGAAGGGGCTATAATTCACCCCTCCACTTT	CASSAGRGYNSPLHF
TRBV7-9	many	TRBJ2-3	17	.	TGTGCCAGCAGCCCGGTATCGGGACCAGGGAACCCAGATACGCAGTATTTT	CASSPVSGPGNPDTQYF
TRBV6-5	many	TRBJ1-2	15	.	TGTGCCAGCAGTAAGCAGGGTGGTTCTAACTATGGCTACACCTTC	CASSKQGGSNYGYTF
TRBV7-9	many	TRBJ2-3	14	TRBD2	TGTGCCAGCGATACGAGCAGCGGGGGAGATACGCAGTATTTT	CASDTSSGGDTQYF
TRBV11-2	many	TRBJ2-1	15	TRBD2	TGTGCCAGCAGCTTAGGCCTAGCGGGGGGCAATGAGCAGTTCTTC	CASSLGLAGGNEQFF
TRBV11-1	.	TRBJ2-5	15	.	TGTGCCAGCAGCTTCGGGGACGTGGGCAGCGGGACCCAGTACTTC	CASSFGDVGSGTQYF
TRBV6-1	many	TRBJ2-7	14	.	TGTGCCAGCAGTGAATATGGACCCCCCTACGAGCAGTACTTC	CASSEYGPPYEQYF
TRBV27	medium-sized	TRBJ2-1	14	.	TGTGCCAGCAGTTTAGTAGTGCGTCCCGAAGAGCAGTTCTTC	CASSLVVRPEEQFF
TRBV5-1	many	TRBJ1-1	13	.	TGCGCCAGCAGCTTGGCCGAAGGGATTGAAGCTTTCTTT	CASSLAEGIEAFF
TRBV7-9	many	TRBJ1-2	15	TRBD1	TGTGCCAGCAGCTTACCCCGGACAGGGGACTATGGCTACACCTTC	CASSLPRTGDYGYTF
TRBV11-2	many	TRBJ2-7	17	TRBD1	TGTGCCAGCAGCGCGCCGGGACAGTTAAAAGGGTCCTACGAGCAGTACTTC	CASSAPGQLKGSYEQYF
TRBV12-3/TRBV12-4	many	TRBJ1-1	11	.	TGTGCCAGCAGTTTAGGGGGTGAAGCTTTCTTT	CASSLGGEAFF
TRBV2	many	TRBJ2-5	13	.	TGTGCCAGCAGGTCGGGACCCCTGGGGACCCAGTACTTC	CASRSGPLGTQYF
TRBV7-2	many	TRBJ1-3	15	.	TGTGCCAGCAGCTTATTCGGGACGGCTGGAAACACCATATATTTT	CASSLFGTAGNTIYF
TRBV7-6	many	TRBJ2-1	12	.	TGTGCCAGCAGCCCCAAGGCGAATGAGCAGTTCTTC	CASSPKANEQFF
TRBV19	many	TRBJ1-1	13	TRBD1	TGTGCCAGTACCCCCGGGACAGGGCTTGAAGCTTTCTTT	CASTPGTGLEAFF
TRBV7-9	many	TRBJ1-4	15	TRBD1	TGTGCCAGCAGCCCTGGGACAGGGGGCGAGGAAAAACTGTTTTTT	CASSPGTGGEEKLFF
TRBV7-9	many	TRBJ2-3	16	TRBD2	TGTGCCAGCAGCTTAGGTGCGGGGGGACGCACAGATACGCAGTATTTT	CASSLGAGGRTDTQYF
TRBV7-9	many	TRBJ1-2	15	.	TGTGCCAGCAGCTTAGTTGTCAGGGGAGGGGACGGCTACACCTTC	CASSLVVRGGDGYTF
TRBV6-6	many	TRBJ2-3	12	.	TGTGCCAGCAGTTATGGTACAGATACGCAGTATTTT	CASSYGTDTQYF
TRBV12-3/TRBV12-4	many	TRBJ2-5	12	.	TGTGCCAGCAGTTTAAACCCCCGGGACCAGTACTTC	CASSLNPRDQYF
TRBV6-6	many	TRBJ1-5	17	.	TGTGCCAGCAGTTACTGGGGCCAGGGGAAAAGCAATCAGCCCCAGCATTTT	CASSYWGQGKSNQPQHF
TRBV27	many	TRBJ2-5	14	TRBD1	TGTGCCAGCAAGGGAACAGGGGGCGAGGAGACCCAGTACTTC	CASKGTGGEETQYF
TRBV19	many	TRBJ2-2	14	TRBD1	TGTGCCAGTAGTGGGACAGGGGTCGCCGGGGAGCTGTTTTTT	CASSGTGVAGELFF
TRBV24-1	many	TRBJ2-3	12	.	TGTGCCACCAGTGATTTAGGAGATACGCAGTATTTT	CATSDLGDTQYF
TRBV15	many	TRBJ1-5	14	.	TGTGCCACCAGCAGGATGGGAGTCAATCAGCCCCAGCATTTT	CATSRMGVNQPQHF
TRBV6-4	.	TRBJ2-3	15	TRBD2	TGTGCCAGCAGTTCATCAACTAGCGCCAGCGATACGCAGTATTTT	CASSSSTSASDTQYF